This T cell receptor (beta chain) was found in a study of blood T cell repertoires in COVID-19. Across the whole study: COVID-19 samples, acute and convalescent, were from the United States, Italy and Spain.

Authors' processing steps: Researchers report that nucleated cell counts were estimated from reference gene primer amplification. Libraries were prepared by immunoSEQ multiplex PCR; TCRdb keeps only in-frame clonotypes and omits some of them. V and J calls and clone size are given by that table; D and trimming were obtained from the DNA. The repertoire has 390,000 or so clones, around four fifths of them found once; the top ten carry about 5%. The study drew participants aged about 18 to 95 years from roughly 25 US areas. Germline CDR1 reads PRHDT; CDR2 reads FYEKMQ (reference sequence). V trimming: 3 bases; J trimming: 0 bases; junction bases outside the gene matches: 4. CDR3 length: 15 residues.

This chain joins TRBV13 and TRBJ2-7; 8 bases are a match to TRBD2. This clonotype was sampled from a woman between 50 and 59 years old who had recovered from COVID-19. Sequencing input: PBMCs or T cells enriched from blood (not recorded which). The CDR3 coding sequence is TGTGCCAGCAGCTTCCGGCGGGGGGTCTCCTACGAGCAGTACTTC. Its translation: CASSFRRGVSYEQYF. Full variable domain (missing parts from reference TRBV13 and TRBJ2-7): AAGVIQSPRHLIKEKRETATLKCYPIPRHDTVYWYQQGPGQDPQFLISFYEKMQSDKGSIPDRFSAQQFSDYHSELNMSSLELGDSALYFCASSFRRGVSYEQYFGPGTRLTVT.